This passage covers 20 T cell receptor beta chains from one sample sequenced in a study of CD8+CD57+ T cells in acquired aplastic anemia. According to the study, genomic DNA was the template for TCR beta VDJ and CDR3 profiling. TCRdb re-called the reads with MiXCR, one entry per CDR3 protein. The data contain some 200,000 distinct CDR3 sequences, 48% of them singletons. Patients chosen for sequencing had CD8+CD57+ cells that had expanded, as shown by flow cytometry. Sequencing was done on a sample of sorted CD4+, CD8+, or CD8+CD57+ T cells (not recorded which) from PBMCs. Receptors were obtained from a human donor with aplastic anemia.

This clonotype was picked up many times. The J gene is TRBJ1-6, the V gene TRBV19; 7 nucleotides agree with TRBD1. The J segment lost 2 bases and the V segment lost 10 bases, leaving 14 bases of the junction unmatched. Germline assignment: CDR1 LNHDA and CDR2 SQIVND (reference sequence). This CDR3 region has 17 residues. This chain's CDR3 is CATADRSKGTYNSPLHF. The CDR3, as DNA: TGTGCCACCGCGGACAGGTCAAAGGGCACCTATAATTCACCCCTCCACTTT.

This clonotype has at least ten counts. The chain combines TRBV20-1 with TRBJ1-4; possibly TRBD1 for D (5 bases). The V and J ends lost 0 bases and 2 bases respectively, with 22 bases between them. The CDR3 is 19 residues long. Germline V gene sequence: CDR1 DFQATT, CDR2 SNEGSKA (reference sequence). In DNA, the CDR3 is TGCAGTGCTAGAGATCGAGGGGCGCGCGGCCGTCAGACTAATGAAAAACTGTTTTTT. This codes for CSARDRGARGRQTNEKLFF.

The CDR3 coding sequence is TGTGCCAGCAGGGCGGACGGAGCGAACACTGAAGCTTTCTTT. It encodes CASRADGANTEAFF. The chain links TRBV7-9 to TRBJ1-1; D remains ambiguous. V was clipped by 6 bases and J by 1 base, with 12 bases between them. Germline CDR1 SEHNR, CDR2 FQNEAQ (reference sequence). The CDR3 is 14 amino acids.

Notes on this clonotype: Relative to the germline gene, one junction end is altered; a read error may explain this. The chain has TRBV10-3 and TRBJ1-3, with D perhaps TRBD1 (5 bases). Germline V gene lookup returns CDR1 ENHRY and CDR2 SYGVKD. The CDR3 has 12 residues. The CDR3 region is CAIRDTGTPVLF. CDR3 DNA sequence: TGTGCCATCAGGGACACCGGGACGCCGGTACTCTTT.

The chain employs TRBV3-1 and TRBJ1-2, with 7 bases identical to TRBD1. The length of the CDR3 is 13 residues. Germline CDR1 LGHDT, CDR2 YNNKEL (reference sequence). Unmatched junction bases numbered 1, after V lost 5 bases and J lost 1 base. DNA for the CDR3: TGTGCCAGCAGCGACAGGGTTAACTATGGCTACACCTTC. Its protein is CASSDRVNYGYTF.

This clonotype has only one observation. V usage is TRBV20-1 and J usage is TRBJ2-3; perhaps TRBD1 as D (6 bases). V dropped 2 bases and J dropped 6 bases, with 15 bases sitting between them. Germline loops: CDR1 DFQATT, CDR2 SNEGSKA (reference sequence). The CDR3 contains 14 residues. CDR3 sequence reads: CSARRTGIVDTQYF. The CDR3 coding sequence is TGCAGTGCTAGACGCACAGGGATTGTTGATACGCAGTATTTT.

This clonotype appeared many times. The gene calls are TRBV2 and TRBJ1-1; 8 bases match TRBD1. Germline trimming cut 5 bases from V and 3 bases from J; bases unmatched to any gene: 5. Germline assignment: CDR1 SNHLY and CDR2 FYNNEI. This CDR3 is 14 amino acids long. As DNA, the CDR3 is TGTGCCAGCAGTACAGGGGGGAGGCACACTGAAGCTTTCTTT. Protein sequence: CASSTGGRHTEAFF. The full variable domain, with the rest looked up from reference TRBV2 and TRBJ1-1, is EPEVTQTPSHQVTQMGQEVILRCVPISNHLYFYWYRQILGQKVEFLVSFYNNEISEKSEIFDDQFSVERPDGSNFTLKIRSTKLEDSAMYFCASSTGGRHTEAFFGQGTRLTVV.

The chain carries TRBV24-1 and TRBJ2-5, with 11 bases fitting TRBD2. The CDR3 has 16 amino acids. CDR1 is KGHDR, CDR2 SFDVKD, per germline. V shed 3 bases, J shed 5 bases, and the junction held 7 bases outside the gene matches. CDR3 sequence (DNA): TGTGCCACCAGTGATACAACTAGCGGGAGCGGGGAGACCCAGTACTTC. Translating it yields CATSDTTSGSGETQYF.

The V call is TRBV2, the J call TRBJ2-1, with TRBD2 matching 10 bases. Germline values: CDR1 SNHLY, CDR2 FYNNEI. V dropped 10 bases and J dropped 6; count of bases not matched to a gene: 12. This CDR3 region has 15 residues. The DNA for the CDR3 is TGTGCCACCTCCCGGGAGGGACTAGCGACCAATGAGCAGTTCTTC. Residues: CATSREGLATNEQFF.

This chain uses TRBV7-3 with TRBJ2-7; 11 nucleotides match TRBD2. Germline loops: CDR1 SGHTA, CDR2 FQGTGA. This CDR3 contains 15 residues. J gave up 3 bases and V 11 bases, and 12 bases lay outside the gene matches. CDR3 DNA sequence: TGTGCCTGGACCCGAGGGACTAGCGGAAACTACGAGCAGTACTTC. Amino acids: CAWTRGTSGNYEQYF.

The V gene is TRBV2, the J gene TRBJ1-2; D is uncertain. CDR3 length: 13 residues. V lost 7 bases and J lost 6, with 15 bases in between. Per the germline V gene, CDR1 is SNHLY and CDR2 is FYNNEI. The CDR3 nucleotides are TGTGCCAGCACCTACTGGACGGTCGATGGCTACACCTTC. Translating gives CASTYWTVDGYTF.

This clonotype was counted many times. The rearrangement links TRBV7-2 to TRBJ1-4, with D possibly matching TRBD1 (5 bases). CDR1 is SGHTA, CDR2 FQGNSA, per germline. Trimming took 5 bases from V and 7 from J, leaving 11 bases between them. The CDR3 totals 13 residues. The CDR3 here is CASSNLGTEKLFF. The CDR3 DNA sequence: TGTGCCAGCAGCAACCTGGGGACTGAAAAACTGTTTTTT.

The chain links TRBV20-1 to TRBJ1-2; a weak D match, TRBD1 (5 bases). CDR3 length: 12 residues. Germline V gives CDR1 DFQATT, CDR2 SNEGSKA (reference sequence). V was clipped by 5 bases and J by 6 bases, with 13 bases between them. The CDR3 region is CSARWTTHGYTF. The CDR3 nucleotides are TGCAGTGCTCGATGGACAACGCATGGCTACACCTTC.

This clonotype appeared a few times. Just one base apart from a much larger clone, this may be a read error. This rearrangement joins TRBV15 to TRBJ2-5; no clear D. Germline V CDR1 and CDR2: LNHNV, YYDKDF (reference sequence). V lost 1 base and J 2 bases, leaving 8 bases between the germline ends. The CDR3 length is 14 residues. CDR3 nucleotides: TGTGCCACCAGCAGAGGAGGCCATCAAGAGACCCAGTACTTC. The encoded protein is CATSRGGHQETQYF.

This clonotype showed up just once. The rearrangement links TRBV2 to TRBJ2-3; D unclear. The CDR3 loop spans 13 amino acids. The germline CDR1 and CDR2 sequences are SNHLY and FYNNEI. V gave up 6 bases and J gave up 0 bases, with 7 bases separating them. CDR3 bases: TGTGCCAGCAGAGGCGGTAGCACAGATACGCAGTATTTT. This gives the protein CASRGGSTDTQYF.

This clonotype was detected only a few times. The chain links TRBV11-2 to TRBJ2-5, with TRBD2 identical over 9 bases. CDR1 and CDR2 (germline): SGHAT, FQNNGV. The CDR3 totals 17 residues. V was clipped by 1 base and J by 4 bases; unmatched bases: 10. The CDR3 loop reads CASSLVPAGGPGETQYF. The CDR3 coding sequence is TGTGCCAGCAGCTTAGTCCCAGCGGGGGGACCAGGAGAGACCCAGTACTTC.

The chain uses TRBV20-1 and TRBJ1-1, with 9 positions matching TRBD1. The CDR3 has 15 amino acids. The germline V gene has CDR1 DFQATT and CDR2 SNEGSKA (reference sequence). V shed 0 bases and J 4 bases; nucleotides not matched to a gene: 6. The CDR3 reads CSAREWTGEGTEAFF. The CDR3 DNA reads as TGCAGTGCTAGAGAATGGACAGGGGAGGGCACTGAAGCTTTCTTT.

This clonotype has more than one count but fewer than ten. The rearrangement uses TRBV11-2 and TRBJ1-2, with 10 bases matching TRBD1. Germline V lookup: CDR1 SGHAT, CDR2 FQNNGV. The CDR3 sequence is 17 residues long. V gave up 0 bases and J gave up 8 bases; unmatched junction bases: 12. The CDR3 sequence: CASSLDFWTGGKGGYTF. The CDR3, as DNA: TGTGCCAGCAGCTTAGATTTCTGGACAGGGGGGAAAGGCGGCTACACCTTC. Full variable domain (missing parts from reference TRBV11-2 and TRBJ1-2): EAGVAQSPRYKIIEKRQSVAFWCNPISGHATLYWYQQILGQGPKLLIQFQNNGVVDDSQLPKDRFSAERLKGVDSTLKIQPAKLEDSAVYLCASSLDFWTGGKGGYTFGSGTRLTVV.

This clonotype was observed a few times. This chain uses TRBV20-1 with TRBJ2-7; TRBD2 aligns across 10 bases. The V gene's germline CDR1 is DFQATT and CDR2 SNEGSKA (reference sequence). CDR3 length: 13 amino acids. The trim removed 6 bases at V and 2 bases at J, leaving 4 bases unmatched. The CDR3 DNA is TGCAGTGCGAAGCTAGCGGGGGCCTACGAGCAGTACTTC. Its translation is CSAKLAGAYEQYF.

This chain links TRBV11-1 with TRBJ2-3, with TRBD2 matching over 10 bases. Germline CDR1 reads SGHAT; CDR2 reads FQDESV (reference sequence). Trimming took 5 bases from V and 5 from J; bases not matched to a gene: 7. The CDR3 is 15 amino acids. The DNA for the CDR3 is TGTGCCAGCAGCCAAGCGGGGGGGCCGCAAGATACGCAGTATTTT. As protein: CASSQAGGPQDTQYF.